The 23 T cell receptor beta chains below were found in one sample sequenced in a study of cytomegalovirus exposure and HLA in healthy donors. Use of 60 Vbeta and 13 Jbeta primers characterized the PCR. Only in-frame clones appear in the TCRdb table, and some are missing; sequencing was by immunoSEQ multiplex PCR. The sample yields about 180,000 clones, 75% to 85% seen once. Sequencing input: PBMCs. These TCRs come from a woman aged 18-29 years in good health and CMV-seropositive.

This chain links TRBV6-5 with TRBJ1-1, with D possibly being TRBD1 (5 bases). CDR3 length: 15 residues. V dropped 6 bases and J dropped 0 bases, with 14 bases sitting between them. CDR1 MNHEY and CDR2 SVGAGI come from the germline V gene. In DNA form, the CDR3 reads TGTGCCAGCAGGCGGCAAACAGGTATGAACACTGAAGCTTTCTTT. It encodes CASRRQTGMNTEAFF.

The chain couples TRBV4-2 to TRBJ1-1; no reliable D call. The ends were cut back, 1 base at V and 7 bases at J, with 16 bases in the middle. This CDR3 has 15 residues. Germline V gene lookup returns CDR1 LGHNA and CDR2 YNFKEQ. The CDR3 nucleotides read TGTGCCAGCAGCCAAGGGTTGGGCGAGGGTTTTGAAGCTTTCTTT. The encoded protein is CASSQGLGEGFEAFF.

In this sample, this clone turned up a few times. This chain links TRBV25-1 with TRBJ1-1; D is unclear. The germline V gene encodes CDR1 MGHDK and CDR2 SYGVNS. The CDR3 sequence is 15 residues long. Between the trimmed V and J ends, which lost 1 base and 3 bases, there was a span of 12 bases. The CDR3 DNA reads TGTGCCAGCAGTGAATCGGTAACCGGAGACACTGAAGCTTTCTTT. It codes for CASSESVTGDTEAFF. Full variable domain (outside the CDR3, taken from reference TRBV25-1 and TRBJ1-1): EADIYQTPRYLVIGTGKKITLECSQTMGHDKMYWYQQDPGMELHLIHYSYGVNSTEKGDLSSESTVSRIRTEHFPLTLESARPSHTSQYLCASSESVTGDTEAFFGQGTRLTVV.

The rearrangement uses TRBV12-5 and TRBJ2-1, with D perhaps TRBD1 (5 bases). The ends were cut back, 1 base at V and 3 bases at J, with 7 bases in the middle. This CDR3 comprises 14 residues. Germline V CDR1 and CDR2: LGHNT, FRNRAP. CDR3 sequence (DNA): TGTGCTAGTGGTTTGGGACAGAACTACAATGAGCAGTTCTTC. This translates into CASGLGQNYNEQFF.

This sequence joins TRBV9 and TRBJ2-2, with 8 bases lining up with TRBD2. The ends lost 4 bases at V and 3 bases at J; junction bases unmatched: 5. The germline V gene encodes CDR1 SGDLS and CDR2 YYNGEE. CDR3 length equals 15 residues. In DNA, the CDR3 is TGTGCCAGCAGCAGTGCGGGGGGTTACACCGGGGAGCTGTTTTTT. Translated, it gives CASSSAGGYTGELFF. The full variable domain, in which reference TRBV9 and TRBJ2-2 provide the parts outside the CDR3, is DSGVTQTPKHLITATGQRVTLRCSPRSGDLSVYWYQQSLDQGLQFLIQYYNGEERAKGNILERFSAQQFPDLHSELNLSSLELGDSALYFCASSSAGGYTGELFFGEGSRLTVL.

This chain links TRBV5-1 with TRBJ2-2; D may correspond to TRBD1 or TRBD2 (5 bases each). Trimming shortened V by 9 bases and J by 6 bases, and 18 bases separated the two germline ends. The CDR3 contains 14 residues. Germline CDR1 SGHRS, CDR2 YFSETQ. Here the CDR3 DNA reads TGCGCCACCAGGGAAGAGGGTCCACCCGGGGAGCTGTTTTTT. Encoded protein: CATREEGPPGELFF. The full variable domain, its missing parts supplied by reference TRBV5-1 and TRBJ2-2, is KAGVTQTPRYLIKTRGQQVTLSCSPISGHRSVSWYQQTPGQGLQFLFEYFSETQRNKGNFPGRFSGRQFSNSRSEMNVSTLELGDSALYLCATREEGPPGELFFGEGSRLTVL.

The genes are TRBV11-2 and TRBJ2-7, with a tentative D call TRBD1 (5 bases). Germline V gene data show CDR1 as SGHAT and CDR2 as FQNNGV. The V end was cut by 3 bases, the J end by 0 bases, with 12 bases between. This CDR3 has 15 amino acids. For the CDR3, the DNA is TGTGCCAGCAGCTTTATGCAGGGCAGCTCCTACGAGCAGTACTTC. Translation: CASSFMQGSSYEQYF.

This clone turned up a few times. V usage is TRBV4-1 and J usage is TRBJ2-4; 8 bases line up with TRBD2. Germline V gives CDR1 MGHRA, CDR2 YSYEKL. The trim removed 6 bases at V and 8 bases at J, leaving 9 bases unmatched. The CDR3 is 14 residues long. This chain's CDR3 is CASSQQAGRDIQYF. CDR3 in DNA: TGCGCCAGCAGTCAACAGGCCGGGAGGGACATTCAGTACTTC.

V is TRBV4-3 and J is TRBJ1-4; no clear D gene. Germline V gene lookup returns CDR1 LGHNA and CDR2 YSLEER. CDR3 length: 16 amino acids. The V end was cut by 1 base, the J end by 6 bases, with 15 bases between. This CDR3 is CASSQVGRWGDEKLFF. For the CDR3, the DNA is TGCGCCAGCAGCCAAGTCGGTCGGTGGGGAGATGAAAAACTGTTTTTT.

J is TRBJ1-3 and V is TRBV19; TRBD1 might be the D (6 bases). From germline, CDR1 is LNHDA and CDR2 SQIVND (reference sequence). Trimming removed 5 bases at V and 0 bases at J, with 14 bases between. The CDR3 spans 16 residues. The DNA of the CDR3 is TGTGCCAGTAGTCCCCGACAGGAAGACTCTGGAAACACCATATATTTT. This translates into CASSPRQEDSGNTIYF.

CDR3 DNA sequence: TGTGCCTGCCGTGGACAGGGAAGCACCGGGGAGCTGTTTTTT. The encoded protein is CACRGQGSTGELFF. The gene calls are TRBV28 and TRBJ2-2; 8 nucleotides agree with TRBD1. The germline V gene has CDR1 MDHEN and CDR2 SYDVKM. The CDR3 has 14 amino acids. With 11 bases clipped from V and 4 bases from J, the junction kept 9 bases outside the gene matches. The entire variable domain, with the rest obtained from reference TRBV28 and TRBJ2-2, is as follows: DVKVTQSSRYLVKRTGEKVFLECVQDMDHENMFWYRQDPGLGLRLIYFSYDVKMKEKGDIPEGYSVSREKKERFSLILESASTNQTSMYLCACRGQGSTGELFFGEGSRLTVL.

The CDR3 region is CASTLHGQGGEQFF. CDR3 bases: TGTGCCAGCACCCTACATGGACAGGGGGGGGAGCAGTTCTTC. V is TRBV7-9 and J is TRBJ2-1; 10 bases map to TRBD1. Germline-derived CDR1 and CDR2 are SEHNR and FQNEAQ (reference sequence). V shed 7 bases and J 10 bases; nucleotides not matched to a gene: 10. The CDR3 loop spans 14 amino acids.

V is TRBV7-9 and J is TRBJ2-1; D possibly corresponds to TRBD2 (6 bases). This CDR3 is built from 15 residues. V was cut by 3 bases and J by 1 base, with 10 bases left in between. Germline loops: CDR1 SEHNR, CDR2 FQNEAQ (reference sequence). This chain's CDR3 is CASSFGRGSYNEQFF. CDR3 bases: TGTGCCAGCAGCTTCGGGCGGGGATCCTACAATGAGCAGTTCTTC.

V gene TRBV5-6 combines with J gene TRBJ2-5, with D hard to call. V was shortened by 0 bases and J by 3 bases, with 9 bases between the two germline ends. Germline values: CDR1 SGHDT, CDR2 YYEEEE. This CDR3 is built from 14 residues. The DNA of the CDR3 is TGTGCCAGCAGCTTGGCCCAGGCCGAAGAGACCCAGTACTTC. This sequence encodes CASSLAQAEETQYF.

The J gene is TRBJ2-5, the V gene TRBV5-1, with TRBD2 as a possible D gene (5 bases). The assigned J gene may be wrong: the sequence end matches TRBJ2-7 better. The CDR3 consists of 15 residues. Germline V gives CDR1 SGHRS, CDR2 YFSETQ. CDR3 in amino acids: CASSFDPGGSYEQYF. The CDR3, as DNA: TGCGCCAGCAGCTTTGACCCCGGCGGGTCCTACGAGCAGTACTTC.

This clone was detected a few times. The V gene is TRBV27, the J gene TRBJ1-2; D might be TRBD1 (5 bases). The CDR3 length is 13 residues. Between the trimmed V and J ends, which lost 4 bases and 7 bases, there was a span of 13 bases. Germline V lookup: CDR1 MNHEY, CDR2 SMNVEV (reference sequence). The CDR3 nucleotides are TGTGCCAGCAGTTCGACAGCCAGTTCTGGCTACACCTTC. Residues: CASSSTASSGYTF.

This chain links TRBV5-1 with TRBJ2-7; 9 bases map to TRBD1. Trimming cost V 0 bases and J 7 bases; bases outside gene matches: 8. The length of the CDR3 is 15 residues. Germline lookup yields CDR1 SGHRS and CDR2 YFSETQ. CDR3 amino acids: CASSLAGDRAGEQYF. Here the CDR3 DNA reads TGCGCCAGCAGCTTGGCCGGGGACAGGGCCGGGGAGCAGTACTTC.

J is TRBJ2-2 and V is TRBV5-6, with D tentatively TRBD2 (6 bases). Germline assignment: CDR1 SGHDT and CDR2 YYEEEE. The V end lost 0 bases, the J end lost 5 bases, and 8 bases lay between the germline ends. The CDR3 has 14 amino acids. CDR3 loop: CASSLDAGTGELFF. The CDR3 DNA follows: TGTGCCAGCAGCTTGGACGCGGGAACCGGGGAGCTGTTTTTT. Combining the CDR3 with reference TRBV5-6 and TRBJ2-2 gives the whole variable domain DAGVTQSPTHLIKTRGQQVTLRCSPKSGHDTVSWYQQALGQGPQFIFQYYEEEERQRGNFPDRFSGHQFPNYSSELNVNALLLGDSALYLCASSLDAGTGELFFGEGSRLTVL.

The genes are TRBV5-4 and TRBJ2-3, with TRBD2 identical over 8 bases. V gave up 2 bases and J gave up 3 bases; unmatched junction bases: 5. Germline CDR1 and CDR2: SGHNT and YYREEE (reference sequence). The CDR3 covers 15 residues. The CDR3 region is CASSFGTRTTDTQYF. CDR3 bases: TGTGCCAGCAGCTTCGGGACTAGAACGACAGATACGCAGTATTTT.

J is TRBJ1-4 and V is TRBV7-6; weak D call: TRBD1 (5 bases). Per the germline V gene, CDR1 is SGHVS and CDR2 is FNYEAQ. The ends were cut back, 0 bases at V and 6 bases at J, with 11 bases in the middle. The CDR3 is made up of 15 amino acids. CDR3 loop: CASSLAVREDEKLFF. The CDR3, as DNA: TGTGCCAGCAGCTTAGCCGTCAGGGAGGATGAAAAACTGTTTTTT.

This clone was seen only a few times. This chain connects TRBV27 to TRBJ2-7, with D uncertain. Germline CDR1 reads MNHEY; CDR2 reads SMNVEV (reference sequence). This CDR3 is 14 amino acids long. Trimming removed 2 bases at V and 2 bases at J, with 10 bases between. The CDR3 spells CASSLRGPTYEQYF. CDR3 coding DNA: TGTGCCAGCAGTTTACGCGGCCCGACCTACGAGCAGTACTTC.

The gene calls are TRBV11-2 and TRBJ2-1; TRBD1 matches at 7 bases. V shed 5 bases, J shed 0 bases, and the junction held 7 bases outside the gene matches. Germline V gene sequence: CDR1 SGHAT, CDR2 FQNNGV. CDR3 size: 16 residues. The CDR3 loop reads CASSTYPGGSYNEQFF. The CDR3 nucleotides are TGTGCCAGCAGCACTTATCCAGGGGGCTCCTACAATGAGCAGTTCTTC.

CDR3 in amino acids: CASRTPTGAGEQYF. The CDR3 bases are TGTGCCAGCAGGACCCCCACAGGGGCAGGGGAGCAGTACTTC. The rearrangement links TRBV7-2 to TRBJ2-7; 7 bases match TRBD1. This CDR3 region has 14 residues. V lost 6 bases and J lost 7; bases outside the gene matches: 12. CDR1 is SGHTA and CDR2 is FQGNSA in the germline V gene.